Below, 5 T cell receptor beta chains from the same sample are listed, as sequenced in a study of neurological immune-mediated disorders. TCRdb analysed the 5' RACE reads with MiXCR anew, one entry per CDR3 protein. The sample holds 50,000 to 55,000 distinct CDR3 sequences, around a tenth seen once. Sequencing used PBMCs. The receptor set was obtained from a man between 65 and 79 years old with HTLV-1-associated myelopathy (HAM/TSP).

There are many counts of this clonotype. The V and J genes are TRBV9 and TRBJ2-2; D is possibly TRBD1 (7 bases). Trimming pared 4 bases from V and 6 bases from J, leaving 19 bases between. The CDR3 has 16 amino acids. Germline CDR1 reads SGDLS; CDR2 reads YYNGEE. The CDR3 loop reads CASSPRDSGGAGELFF. In DNA form, the CDR3 reads TGTGCCAGCAGCCCCCGGGACAGCGGCGGGGCCGGGGAGCTGTTTTTT.

This clonotype has at least ten counts. This chain uses TRBV20-1 with TRBJ2-1, with D tentatively TRBD2 (5 bases). The CDR3 consists of 16 residues. CDR1 and CDR2 (germline): DFQATT, SNEGSKA (reference sequence). With 3 bases removed from V and 2 bases from J, the gap between germline ends came to 17 bases. CDR3 region: CSASARSGGPYNEQFF. The CDR3 DNA is TGCAGTGCTAGCGCAAGATCCGGCGGGCCCTACAATGAGCAGTTCTTC.

This clonotype was counted at least ten times. The J gene is TRBJ2-3, the V gene TRBV18; no clear D gene. Trimming stripped 2 bases from V and 3 bases from J, with 0 bases between. CDR3 length: 11 amino acids. The germline V gene encodes CDR1 KGHSH and CDR2 LQKENI. The CDR3 nucleotides are TGTGCCAGCTCACCAACAGATACGCAGTATTTT. Its translation: CASSPTDTQYF.

This clonotype was seen at least ten times. J is TRBJ2-6 and V is TRBV2; possibly TRBD1 for D (6 bases). Between the trimmed V and J ends, which lost 2 bases and 2 bases, there was a span of 7 bases. Germline V lookup: CDR1 SNHLY, CDR2 FYNNEI. The CDR3 spans 15 residues. This chain's CDR3 is CASSEQGTGANVLTF. For the CDR3, the DNA is TGTGCCAGCAGTGAACAGGGGACTGGGGCCAACGTCCTGACTTTC.

This clonotype was found many times. The CDR3 loop is CASSSPRVGSETQYF. In nucleotides, the CDR3 is TGTGCCAGCAGTTCCCCCCGGGTTGGCTCAGAGACCCAGTACTTC. This sequence joins TRBV6-2 or TRBV6-3 and TRBJ2-5; D uncertain. Germline assignment: CDR1 MNHEY and CDR2 SVGEGT. With 4 bases removed from V and 4 bases from J, the gap between germline ends came to 16 bases. CDR3 length: 15 amino acids.